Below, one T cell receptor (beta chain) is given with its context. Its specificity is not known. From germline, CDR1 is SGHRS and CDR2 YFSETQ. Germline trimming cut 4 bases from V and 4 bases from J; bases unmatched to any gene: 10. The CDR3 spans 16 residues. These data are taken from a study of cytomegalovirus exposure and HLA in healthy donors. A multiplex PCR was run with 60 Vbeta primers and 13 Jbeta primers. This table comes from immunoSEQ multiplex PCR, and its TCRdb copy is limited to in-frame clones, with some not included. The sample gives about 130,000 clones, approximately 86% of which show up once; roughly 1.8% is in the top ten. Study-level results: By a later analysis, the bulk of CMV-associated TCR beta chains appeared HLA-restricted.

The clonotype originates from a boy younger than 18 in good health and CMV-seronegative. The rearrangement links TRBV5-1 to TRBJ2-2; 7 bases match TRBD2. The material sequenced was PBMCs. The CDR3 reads CASSLTGGDVTGELFF. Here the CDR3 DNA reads TGCGCCAGCAGCCTAACGGGGGGAGATGTCACCGGGGAGCTGTTTTTT.